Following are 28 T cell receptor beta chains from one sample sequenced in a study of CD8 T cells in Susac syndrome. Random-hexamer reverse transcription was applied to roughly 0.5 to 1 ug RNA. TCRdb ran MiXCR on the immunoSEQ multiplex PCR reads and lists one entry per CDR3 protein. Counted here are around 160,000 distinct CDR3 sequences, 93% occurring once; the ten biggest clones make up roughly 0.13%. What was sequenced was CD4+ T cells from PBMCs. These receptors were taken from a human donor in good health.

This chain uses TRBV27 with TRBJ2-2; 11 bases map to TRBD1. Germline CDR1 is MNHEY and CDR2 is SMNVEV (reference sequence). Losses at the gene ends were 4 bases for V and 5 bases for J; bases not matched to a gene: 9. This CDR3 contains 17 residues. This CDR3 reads CASSYRTGGLRTGELFF. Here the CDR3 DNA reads TGTGCCAGCAGTTATCGGACAGGGGGCTTACGGACCGGGGAGCTGTTTTTT.

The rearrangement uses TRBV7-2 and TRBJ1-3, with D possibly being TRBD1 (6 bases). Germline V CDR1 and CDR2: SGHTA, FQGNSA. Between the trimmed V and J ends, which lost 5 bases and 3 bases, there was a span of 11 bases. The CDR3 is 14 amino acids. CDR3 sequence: CASSPQGNGNTIYF. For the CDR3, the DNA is TGTGCCAGCAGCCCACAGGGAAATGGAAACACCATATATTTT.

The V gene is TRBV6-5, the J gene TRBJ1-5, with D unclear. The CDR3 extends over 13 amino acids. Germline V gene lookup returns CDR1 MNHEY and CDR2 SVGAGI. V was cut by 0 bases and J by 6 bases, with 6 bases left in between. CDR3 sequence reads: CASSYSFGQPQHF. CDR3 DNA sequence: TGTGCCAGCAGTTACTCGTTCGGTCAGCCCCAGCATTTT.

CDR3 sequence (DNA): TGTGCCAGCACTAGGGGCCGAACCGGGGAGCTGTTTTTT. As protein: CASTRGRTGELFF. The V gene is TRBV6-6, the J gene TRBJ2-2, with a possible D match to TRBD1 (5 bases). This CDR3 is 13 amino acids long. V lost 7 bases and J lost 5, with 11 bases in between. Germline CDR1 MNHNY, CDR2 SVGAGI (reference sequence).

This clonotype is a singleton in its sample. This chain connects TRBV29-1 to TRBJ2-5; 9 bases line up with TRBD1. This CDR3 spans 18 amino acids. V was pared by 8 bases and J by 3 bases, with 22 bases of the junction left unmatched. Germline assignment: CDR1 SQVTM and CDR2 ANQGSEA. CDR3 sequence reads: CSTHRGGTTGGNEETQYF. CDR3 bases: TGCAGCACCCACCGGGGAGGTACGACAGGGGGGAATGAAGAGACCCAGTACTTC.

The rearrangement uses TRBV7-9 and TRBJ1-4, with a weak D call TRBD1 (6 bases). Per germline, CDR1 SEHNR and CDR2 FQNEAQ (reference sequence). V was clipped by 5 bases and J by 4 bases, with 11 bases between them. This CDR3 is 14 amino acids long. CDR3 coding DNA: TGTGCCAGCAGCCAAAGACAGGATAATGAAAAACTGTTTTTT. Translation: CASSQRQDNEKLFF.

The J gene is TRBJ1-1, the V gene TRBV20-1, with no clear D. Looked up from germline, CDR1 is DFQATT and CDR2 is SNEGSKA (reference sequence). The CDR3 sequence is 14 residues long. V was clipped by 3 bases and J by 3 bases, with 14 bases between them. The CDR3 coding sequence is TGCAGTGCTAGGACCGTAGCCGAAGACACTGAAGCTTTCTTT. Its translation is CSARTVAEDTEAFF.

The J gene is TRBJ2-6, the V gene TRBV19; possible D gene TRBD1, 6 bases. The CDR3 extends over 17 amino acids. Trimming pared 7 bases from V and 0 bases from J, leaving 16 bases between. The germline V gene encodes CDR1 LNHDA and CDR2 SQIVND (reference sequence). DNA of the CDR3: TGTGCCAGTATGGATGGGGGCGTCCTCTCTGGGGCCAACGTCCTGACTTTC. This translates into CASMDGGVLSGANVLTF.

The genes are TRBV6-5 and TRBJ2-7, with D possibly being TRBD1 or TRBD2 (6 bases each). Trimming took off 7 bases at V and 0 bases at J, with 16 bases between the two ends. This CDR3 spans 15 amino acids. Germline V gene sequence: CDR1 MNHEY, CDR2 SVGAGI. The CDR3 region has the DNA TGTGCCAGCACTCCGACTTGGGGGGCCTCCTACGAGCAGTACTTC. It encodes CASTPTWGASYEQYF.

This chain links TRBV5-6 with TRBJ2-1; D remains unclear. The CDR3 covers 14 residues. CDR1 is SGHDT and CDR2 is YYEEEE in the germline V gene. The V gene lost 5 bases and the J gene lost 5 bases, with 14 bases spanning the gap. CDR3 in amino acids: CASSPDGGNNEQFF. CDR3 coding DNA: TGTGCCAGCAGTCCGGATGGTGGGAACAATGAGCAGTTCTTC.

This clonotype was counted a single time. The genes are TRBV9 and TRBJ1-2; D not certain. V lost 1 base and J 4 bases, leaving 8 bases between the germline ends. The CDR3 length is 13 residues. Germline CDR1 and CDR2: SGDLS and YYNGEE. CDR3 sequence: CASSVSTSYGYTF. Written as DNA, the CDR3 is TGTGCCAGCAGCGTAAGCACGAGCTATGGCTACACCTTC. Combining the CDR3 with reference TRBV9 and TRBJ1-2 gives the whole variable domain DSGVTQTPKHLITATGQRVTLRCSPRSGDLSVYWYQQSLDQGLQFLIQYYNGEERAKGNILERFSAQQFPDLHSELNLSSLELGDSALYFCASSVSTSYGYTFGSGTRLTVV.

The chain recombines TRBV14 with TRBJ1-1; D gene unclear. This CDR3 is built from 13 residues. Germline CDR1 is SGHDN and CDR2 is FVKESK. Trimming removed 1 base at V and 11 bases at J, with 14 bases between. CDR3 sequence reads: CASSQASAGEAFF. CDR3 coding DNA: TGTGCCAGCAGCCAAGCGTCGGCAGGAGAGGCTTTCTTT.

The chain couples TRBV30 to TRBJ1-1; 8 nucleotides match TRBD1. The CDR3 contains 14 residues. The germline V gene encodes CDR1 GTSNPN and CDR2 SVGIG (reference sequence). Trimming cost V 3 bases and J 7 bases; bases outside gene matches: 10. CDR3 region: CAWRQGTGGGEAFF. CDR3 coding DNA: TGTGCCTGGAGACAAGGAACAGGGGGAGGTGAAGCTTTCTTT.

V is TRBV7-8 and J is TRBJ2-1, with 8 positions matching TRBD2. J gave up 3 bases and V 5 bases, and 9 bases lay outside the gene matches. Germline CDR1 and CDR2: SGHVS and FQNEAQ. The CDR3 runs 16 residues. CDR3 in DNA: TGTGCCAGCAGCCCCTCAGCGGGGGCCCTCTACAATGAGCAGTTCTTC. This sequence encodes CASSPSAGALYNEQFF.

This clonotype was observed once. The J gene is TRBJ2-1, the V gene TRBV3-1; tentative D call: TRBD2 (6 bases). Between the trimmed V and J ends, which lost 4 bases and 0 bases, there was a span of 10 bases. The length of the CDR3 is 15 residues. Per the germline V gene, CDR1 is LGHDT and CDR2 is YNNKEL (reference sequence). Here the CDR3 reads CASSRGVSSYNEQFF. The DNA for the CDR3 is TGTGCCAGCAGCCGCGGGGTTAGCTCCTACAATGAGCAGTTCTTC.

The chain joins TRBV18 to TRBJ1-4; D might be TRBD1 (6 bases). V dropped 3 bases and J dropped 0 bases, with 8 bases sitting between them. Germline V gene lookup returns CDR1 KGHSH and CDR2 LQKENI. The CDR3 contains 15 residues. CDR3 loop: CASSPGAATNEKLFF. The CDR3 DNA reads TGTGCCAGCTCACCGGGGGCTGCAACTAATGAAAAACTGTTTTTT. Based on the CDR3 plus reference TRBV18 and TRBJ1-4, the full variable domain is NAGVMQNPRHLVRRRGQEARLRCSPMKGHSHVYWYRQLPEEGLKFMVYLQKENIIDESGMPKERFSAEFPKEGPSILRIQQVVRGDSAAYFCASSPGAATNEKLFFGSGTQLSVL.

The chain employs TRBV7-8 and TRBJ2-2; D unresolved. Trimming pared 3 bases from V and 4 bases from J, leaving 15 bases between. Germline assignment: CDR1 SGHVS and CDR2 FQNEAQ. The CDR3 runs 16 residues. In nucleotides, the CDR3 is TGTGCCAGCAGCTTCATGACGAAAGGTATCACCGGGGAGCTGTTTTTT. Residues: CASSFMTKGITGELFF. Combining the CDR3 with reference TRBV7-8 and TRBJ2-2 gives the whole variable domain GAGVSQSPRYKVAKRGQDVALRCDPISGHVSLFWYQQALGQGPEFLTYFQNEAQLDKSGLPSDRFFAERPEGSVSTLKIQRTQQEDSAVYLCASSFMTKGITGELFFGEGSRLTVL.

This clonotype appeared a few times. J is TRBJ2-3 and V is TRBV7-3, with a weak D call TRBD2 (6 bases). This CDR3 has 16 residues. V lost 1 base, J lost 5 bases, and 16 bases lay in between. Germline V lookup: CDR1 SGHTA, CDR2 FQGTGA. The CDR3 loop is CASSLMGVGGKDTQYF. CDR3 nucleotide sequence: TGTGCCAGCAGCTTAATGGGCGTTGGAGGGAAAGATACGCAGTATTTT.

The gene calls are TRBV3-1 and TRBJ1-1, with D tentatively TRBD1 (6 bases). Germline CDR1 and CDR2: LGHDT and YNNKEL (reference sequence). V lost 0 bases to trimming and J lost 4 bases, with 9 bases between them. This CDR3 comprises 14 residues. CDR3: CASSQDPGATEAFF. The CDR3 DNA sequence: TGTGCCAGCAGCCAAGATCCAGGGGCCACTGAAGCTTTCTTT.

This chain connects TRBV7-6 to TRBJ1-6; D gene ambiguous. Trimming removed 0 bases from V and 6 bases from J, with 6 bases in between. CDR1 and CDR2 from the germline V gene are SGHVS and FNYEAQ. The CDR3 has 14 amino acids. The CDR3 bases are TGTGCCAGCAGCTTAGCTCCCTCTAATTCACCCCTCCACTTT. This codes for CASSLAPSNSPLHF.

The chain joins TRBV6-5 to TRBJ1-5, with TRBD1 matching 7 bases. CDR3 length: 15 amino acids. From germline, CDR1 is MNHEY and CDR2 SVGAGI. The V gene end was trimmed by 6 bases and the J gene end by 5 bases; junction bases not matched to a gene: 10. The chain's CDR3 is CASSYTTGEDQPQHF. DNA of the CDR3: TGTGCCAGCAGCTATACTACAGGGGAGGATCAGCCCCAGCATTTT.

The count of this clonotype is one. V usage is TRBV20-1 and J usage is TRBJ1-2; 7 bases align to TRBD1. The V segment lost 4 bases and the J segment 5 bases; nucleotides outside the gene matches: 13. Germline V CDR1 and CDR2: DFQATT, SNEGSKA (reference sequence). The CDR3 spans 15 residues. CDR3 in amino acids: CSATLQRGREYGYTF. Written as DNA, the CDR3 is TGCAGTGCTACCCTCCAGAGGGGGCGGGAGTATGGCTACACCTTC.

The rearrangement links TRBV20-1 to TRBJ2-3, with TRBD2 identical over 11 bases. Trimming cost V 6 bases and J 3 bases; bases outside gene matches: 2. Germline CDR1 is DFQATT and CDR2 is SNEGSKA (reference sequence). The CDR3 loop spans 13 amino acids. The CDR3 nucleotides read TGCAGTGCCGGGACTAGCGGTACAGATACGCAGTATTTT. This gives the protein CSAGTSGTDTQYF.

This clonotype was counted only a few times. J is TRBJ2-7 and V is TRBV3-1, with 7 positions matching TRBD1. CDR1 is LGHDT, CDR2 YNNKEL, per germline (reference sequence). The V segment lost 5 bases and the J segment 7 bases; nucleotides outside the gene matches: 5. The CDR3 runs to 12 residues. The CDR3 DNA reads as TGTGCCAGCAGCAGACAGGGAAGAGAGCAGTACTTC. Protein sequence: CASSRQGREQYF.

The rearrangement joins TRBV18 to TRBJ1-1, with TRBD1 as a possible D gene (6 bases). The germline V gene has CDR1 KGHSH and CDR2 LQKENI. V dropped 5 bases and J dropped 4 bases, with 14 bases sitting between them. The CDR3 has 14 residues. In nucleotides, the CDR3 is TGTGCCAGCTCAGCAGGGGCGCCCAGCACTGAAGCTTTCTTT. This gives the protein CASSAGAPSTEAFF.

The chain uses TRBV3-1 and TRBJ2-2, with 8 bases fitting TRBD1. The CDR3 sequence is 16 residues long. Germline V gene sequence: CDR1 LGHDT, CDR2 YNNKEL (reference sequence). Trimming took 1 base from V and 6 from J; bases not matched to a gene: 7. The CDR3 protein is CASSQATDREAGELFF. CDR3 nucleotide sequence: TGTGCCAGCAGCCAAGCGACGGACAGGGAGGCCGGGGAGCTGTTTTTT.

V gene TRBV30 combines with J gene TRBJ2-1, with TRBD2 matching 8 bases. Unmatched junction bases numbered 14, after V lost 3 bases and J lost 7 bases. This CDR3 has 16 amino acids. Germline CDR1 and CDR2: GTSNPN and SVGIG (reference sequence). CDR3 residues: CAWRRIRPGGPNEQFF. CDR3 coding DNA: TGTGCCTGGAGAAGGATCCGCCCGGGGGGGCCGAATGAGCAGTTCTTC.

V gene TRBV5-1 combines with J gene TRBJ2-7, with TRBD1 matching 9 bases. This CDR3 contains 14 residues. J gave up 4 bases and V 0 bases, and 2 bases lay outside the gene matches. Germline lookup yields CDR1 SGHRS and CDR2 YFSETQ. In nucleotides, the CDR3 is TGCGCCAGCAGCTTGGCTGGGACAGGGTACGAGCAGTACTTC. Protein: CASSLAGTGYEQYF.